The clone carrying this T cell receptor (beta chain) was observed many times. This sample is drawn from a study of T cells in Graves' hyperthyroidism and ophthalmopathy. The CDR3 length is 14 residues. Germline V gene sequence: CDR1 SGHAT, CDR2 FQNNGV. V was shortened by 0 bases and J by 3 bases, with 8 bases between the two germline ends. Participants, patients aged 18 to 65, had newly diagnosed hyperthyroidism with a duration under 2 months. Those patients with uncontrolled infection, other autoimmune disease, pregnancy or lactation were excluded. A 10 ml volume of fresh peripheral blood provided the PBMCs. Amplification targeted TCR beta CDR3 regions from RNA transcripts. The TCR CDR3 first-round RT-PCR relied on the HTBI primer set. TCRdb analysed the multiplex PCR reads with MiXCR anew, one entry per CDR3 protein. This table holds 650,000 to 850,000 distinct CDR3 sequences, under 20% found once.

The sequenced sample was blood. The receptor comes from a woman in her forties or fifties with Graves' hyperthyroidism that later progressed to Graves' ophthalmopathy. V usage is TRBV11-2 and J usage is TRBJ1-2; no clear D gene. CDR3 DNA: TGTGCCAGCAGCTTAGATACGGGATACTATGGCTACACCTTC. This translates into CASSLDTGYYGYTF.